Here is one T cell receptor (beta chain) with its context. The data were obtained in a study of blood T cell repertoires in COVID-19. Across the whole study: From T cells, B-cell-depleted T cells, or PBMCs came the material, which was cDNA or gDNA.

How the authors handled the data: Reference gene primer amplification in the assay estimated nucleated cell counts. The data were produced by immunoSEQ multiplex PCR, yet TCRdb's version contains in-frame clones alone and is incomplete. The D gene and trimming were derived from the DNA, and the V and J assignments and clone size from that table. The sample shows some 64,000 clones, just under 75% of them seen only once. The CDR3 is 11 residues long. The V end lost 8 bases, the J end lost 7 bases, and 11 bases lay between the germline ends. The germline CDR1 and CDR2 sequences are MGHDK and SYGVNS. The specimen was peripheral blood. The rearrangement uses TRBV25-1 and TRBJ1-2; a weak D match, TRBD1 (5 bases). The clonotype comes from a woman in her seventies with COVID-19, enrolled during active disease. CDR3 in DNA: TGTGCCAGCCTCGGGGGGGTTGGCTACACCTTC. Translating it yields CASLGGVGYTF.